Sequencing of this T cell receptor beta chain was carried out in a study of shared clonotypes between healthy human individuals. Whole-study results and caveats: Generally, naive subsets came out with larger estimated richness than memory subsets.

CDR3 size: 14 residues. The ends lost 6 bases at V and 4 bases at J; junction bases unmatched: 8. Germline assignment: CDR1 MDHEN and CDR2 SYDVKM. Details on this clone: Its antigen is as yet unknown.

Sequencing used immunoSEQ multiplex PCR; TCRdb keeps in-frame clones, though not all of them. The table records some 500,000 clones, 90% to 97% of them present only once. The genes are TRBV28 and TRBJ1-2; 7 bases are a match to TRBD1. This sequence originates from a woman aged 25 to 39 in good health. The specimen was naive CD4+ T cells sorted from blood. Subset specified: CD45RA+ positively selected. In nucleotides, the CDR3 is TGTGCCAGCAGAGAGACGACAGGGCGCTATGGCTACACCTTC. Protein product: CASRETTGRYGYTF.